This is a list of T cell receptor beta chains from one sample in a study of CD8 T cells in ankylosing spondylitis. One entry per CDR3 protein, called by TCRdb with MiXCR from the 5' RACE reads. The repertoire consists of 300,000 to 350,000 distinct CDR3 sequences, with around 21% occurring once and the leading ten covering roughly 3.6%. Sequencing was carried out using blood, either unsorted or a sorted T cell fraction (not recorded which). The source of these receptors is a female donor with ankylosing spondylitis or in good health (not recorded which). CDR3s include the opening cysteine and the closing phenylalanine or tryptophan.

V gene,J gene,CDR3 protein
TRBV29-1,TRBJ2-7,CSVITGLAGPYEQYF
TRBV5-1,TRBJ2-3,CASRPGTSGKDTQYF
TRBV29-1,TRBJ2-1,CSVGAGGSTVLEQFF
TRBV12-3/TRBV12-4,TRBJ2-1,CASSRTGYEGEQFF
TRBV20-1,TRBJ1-1,CSARGPPGNTEAFF
TRBV12-3/TRBV12-4,TRBJ2-7,CASSRTGQGGEQYF
TRBV29-1,TRBJ2-2,CSVEILPGELFF
TRBV12-3/TRBV12-4,TRBJ2-7,CASSLRQVVWGEQYF
TRBV20-1,TRBJ2-1,CSATPPSLYNEQFF
TRBV4-2,TRBJ2-7,CASSQAVGVGSGEQYF
TRBV29-1,TRBJ1-1,CSVERGVANTEAFF
TRBV29-1,TRBJ1-2,CSVQKGVYGYTF
TRBV6-2/TRBV6-3,TRBJ1-2,CASSPTTAFCTF
TRBV29-1,TRBJ2-3,CSAVGTGRTDTQYF
TRBV7-2,TRBJ2-2,CASSLGSPQNTGELFF
TRBV5-8,TRBJ2-3,CASSFQGALTDTQYF
TRBV7-8,TRBJ2-3,CASSLARVYTDTQYF
TRBV7-9,TRBJ2-3,CASNPALAITDTQYF
TRBV4-1,TRBJ2-4,CASSQERTSQNIQYF
TRBV10-3,TRBJ2-2,CATGTPAGGNTGELFF
TRBV15,TRBJ2-4,CATSRDGGQAKNIQYF
TRBV12-3/TRBV12-4,TRBJ1-6,CASSLGTGLRGSPLHF
TRBV9,TRBJ2-5,CASSNIAGGGETQYF
TRBV2,TRBJ2-2,CASSLDGTNTGELFF
TRBV6-1,TRBJ1-2,CASSEFSYGYTF
TRBV24-1,TRBJ1-5,CATSEEDWGQPQHF
TRBV24-1,TRBJ2-1,CATSDPQASSYNEQFF
TRBV7-8,TRBJ2-1,CASSLIVGGGASSTNEQFF
TRBV6-5,TRBJ1-2,CASSYSRGNCYTF
TRBV6-4,TRBJ2-1,CASSRLRTSGRASYNEQFF
TRBV7-2,TRBJ2-1,CASAVAGGLSYNEQFF
TRBV4-3,TRBJ2-1,CASSQLLGRANEQFF
TRBV20-1,TRBJ2-3,CSRESGTDTQYF
TRBV6-2/TRBV6-3,TRBJ2-1,CASSRLSGGDEQFF
TRBV12-5,TRBJ1-4,CASGLNRGEKLFF
TRBV19,TRBJ2-3,CASSLGTRDTQYF
TRBV7-2,TRBJ1-6,CASNILSGQSPLHF
TRBV4-2,TRBJ2-5,CASSQERRAGETQYF
TRBV20-1,TRBJ2-7,CSARHHSFEQYF
TRBV20-1,TRBJ2-1,CSARVPWGSSSYNEQFF
TRBV7-7,TRBJ2-5,CASSPNRGRETQYF
TRBV29-1,TRBJ2-5,CSVRPQETQYF
TRBV5-1,TRBJ2-1,CASSFPNLREQFF
TRBV20-1,TRBJ1-5,CSAHRGSGQPQHF
TRBV5-6,TRBJ2-7,CASSLVDRLSYEQYF
TRBV6-6,TRBJ1-2,CASSRGDGYTF
TRBV28,TRBJ2-5,CASSQLSGGRETQYF
TRBV20-1,TRBJ2-7,CSVELAGAYEQYF
TRBV2,TRBJ2-1,CASTLAGGLSSYNEQFF
TRBV20-1,TRBJ2-1,CSVPPGNSGRYEQFF
TRBV18,TRBJ2-3,CASSPGLEAWDTQYF
TRBV7-2,TRBJ2-5,CASSQWTRETQYF